The 26 T cell receptor beta chains reported below all come from one sample, sequenced in a study of technical replicates of blood from a handful of donors. Only in-frame clones appear in the TCRdb table, and some are missing; sequencing was by immunoSEQ multiplex PCR. In the table there are about 85,000 clones, 90% to 95% of which are singletons. The sample was T cells isolated from PBMCs. Source of these receptors: a human donor in good health.

The chain is built from TRBV13 and TRBJ2-3; D might be TRBD2 (6 bases). CDR1 and CDR2 from the germline V gene are PRHDT and FYEKMQ (reference sequence). This CDR3 is built from 16 residues. Trimming took off 5 bases at V and 0 bases at J, with 15 bases between the two ends. The CDR3 loop reads CASSPRTTESTDTQYF. The CDR3 DNA reads TGTGCCAGCAGCCCAAGGACTACGGAAAGCACAGATACGCAGTATTTT. Using reference TRBV13 and TRBJ2-3 for the parts outside the CDR3, the full variable domain is AAGVIQSPRHLIKEKRETATLKCYPIPRHDTVYWYQQGPGQDPQFLISFYEKMQSDKGSIPDRFSAQQFSDYHSELNMSSLELGDSALYFCASSPRTTESTDTQYFGPGTRLTVL.

The J gene is TRBJ2-2, the V gene TRBV9; no definite D call. The CDR3 loop spans 11 amino acids. The V gene's germline CDR1 is SGDLS and CDR2 YYNGEE. V was trimmed by 4 bases and J by 5 bases, leaving 3 bases between them. CDR3: CASSRTGELFF. As DNA, the CDR3 is TGTGCCAGCAGCCGGACCGGGGAGCTGTTTTTT.

This clone has a single count. The CDR3 is CASSEVAGSSYEQYF. CDR3 sequence (DNA): TGTGCCAGCAGTGAAGTGGCAGGCTCCTCCTACGAGCAGTACTTC. V usage is TRBV6-1 and J usage is TRBJ2-7, with D unresolved. V shed 1 base and J shed 0 bases, with 10 bases lying between them. CDR1 is MNHNS and CDR2 is SASEGT in the germline V gene. CDR3 length: 15 amino acids.

This rearrangement joins TRBV5-1 to TRBJ2-3, with D possibly TRBD2 on 6 matching bases. The CDR3 extends over 12 amino acids. Germline V gene lookup returns CDR1 SGHRS and CDR2 YFSETQ. V gave up 4 bases and J gave up 12 bases, with 15 bases separating them. This CDR3 is CASSPNRENQYF. DNA of the CDR3: TGCGCCAGCAGCCCTAACCGGGAGAACCAGTATTTT.

The chain employs TRBV6-5 and TRBJ1-6; D remains ambiguous. CDR1 and CDR2 (germline): MNHEY, SVGAGI. The ends were cut back, 3 bases at V and 0 bases at J, with 6 bases in the middle. The CDR3 has 15 residues. The CDR3 nucleotides read TGTGCCAGCAGTTATGACAACTCCTATAATTCACCCCTCCACTTT. Its translation is CASSYDNSYNSPLHF.

The chain links TRBV6-5 to TRBJ1-4; 8 nucleotides line up with TRBD1. Trimming cost V 6 bases and J 11 bases; bases outside gene matches: 14. The CDR3 has 15 residues. Per the germline V gene, CDR1 is MNHEY and CDR2 is SVGAGI. The CDR3 DNA sequence: TGTGCCAGCAGAGAGACCGACAGGGGTTTTGAGAAACTGTTTTTT. Amino acid sequence: CASRETDRGFEKLFF.

V gene TRBV7-9 combines with J gene TRBJ1-2; D perhaps matches TRBD1 (5 bases). The CDR3 spans 14 residues. V was pared by 4 bases and J by 4 bases, with 13 bases between. Per germline, CDR1 SEHNR and CDR2 FQNEAQ (reference sequence). The CDR3 bases are TGTGCCAGCAGCTATCCGACAGAGACCTATGGCTACACCTTC. Amino acids: CASSYPTETYGYTF.

This chain connects TRBV10-2 to TRBJ1-1, with a tentative D call TRBD1 (5 bases). CDR1 WSHSY and CDR2 SAAADI come from the germline V gene. The CDR3 sequence is 14 residues long. The V and J ends lost 3 bases and 5 bases respectively, with 13 bases between them. As DNA, the CDR3 is TGCGCCAGCAGTGATAGACAGTCGAGAACTGAAGCTTTCTTT. Translated, it gives CASSDRQSRTEAFF.

V and J are TRBV5-1 and TRBJ1-1; 9 nucleotides agree with TRBD1. V trimming: 3 bases; J trimming: 7 bases; junction bases outside the gene matches: 10. The CDR3 covers 15 residues. CDR1 is SGHRS and CDR2 is YFSETQ in the germline V gene. The DNA of the CDR3 is TGCGCCAGCAGCTCAGGGGGGACAGGGCTGGTTGAAGCTTTCTTT. It specifies CASSSGGTGLVEAFF.

This clone turned up a few times. The chain carries TRBV6-1 and TRBJ1-2; 7 nucleotides agree with TRBD1. Per the germline V gene, CDR1 is MNHNS and CDR2 is SASEGT. V lost 4 bases, J lost 8 bases, and 16 bases stayed unmatched. CDR3 length: 16 residues. CDR3 in DNA: TGTGCCAGCAGTGGACAGGGAATTAGGGGATTGGAGGGCTACACCTTC. Its translation is CASSGQGIRGLEGYTF.

The rearrangement links TRBV29-1 to TRBJ1-1; maybe TRBD1 (6 bases). Germline V lookup: CDR1 SQVTM, CDR2 ANQGSEA. V was trimmed by 7 bases and J by 7 bases, leaving 22 bases between them. This CDR3 has 14 amino acids. DNA for the CDR3: TGCAGCGCTCTCCATTATGACAGGTTACGTGAAGCTTTCTTT. This translates into CSALHYDRLREAFF.

J is TRBJ1-2 and V is TRBV5-6, with a tentative D call TRBD1 (5 bases). The CDR3 sequence is 11 residues long. CDR1 and CDR2 from the germline V gene are SGHDT and YYEEEE. V was shortened by 3 bases and J by 10 bases, with 10 bases between the two germline ends. The CDR3 reads CASSSGTHYTF. The DNA for the CDR3 is TGTGCCAGCAGCTCCGGGACTCACTACACCTTC.

V is TRBV4-1 and J is TRBJ2-7; 11 bases are shared with TRBD2. The CDR3 is made up of 15 amino acids. Germline V gene sequence: CDR1 MGHRA, CDR2 YSYEKL. V lost 0 bases, J lost 4 bases, and 2 bases stayed unmatched. CDR3 protein: CASSQETSGSYEQYF. CDR3 in DNA: TGCGCCAGCAGCCAAGAAACTAGCGGGAGTTACGAGCAGTACTTC.

This clone is a singleton in its sample. The chain couples TRBV5-1 to TRBJ2-1; 13 bases agree with TRBD2. The CDR3 extends over 16 amino acids. V was clipped by 3 bases and J by 2 bases; unmatched bases: 2. The germline CDR1 and CDR2 sequences are SGHRS and YFSETQ. Here the CDR3 reads CASSSGLAGAYNEQFF. In nucleotides, the CDR3 is TGCGCCAGCAGCTCCGGACTAGCGGGAGCCTACAATGAGCAGTTCTTC.

The V and J genes are TRBV6-6 and TRBJ2-2; no definite D call. V was clipped by 0 bases and J by 5 bases, with 7 bases between them. The CDR3 consists of 14 residues. The germline CDR1 and CDR2 sequences are MNHNY and SVGAGI (reference sequence). The CDR3 DNA is TGTGCCAGCAGTTACTCTGTCGAGACCGGGGAGCTGTTTTTT. Residues: CASSYSVETGELFF.

This clone was picked up one time. CDR3 DNA: TGTGCCAGCAGTTACGCCCCGGGACAGCCTGAAGCTTTCTTT. As protein: CASSYAPGQPEAFF. The V gene is TRBV6-5, the J gene TRBJ1-1; TRBD1 aligns across 7 bases. The CDR3 spans 14 residues. J gave up 6 bases and V 2 bases, and 6 bases lay outside the gene matches. Germline loops: CDR1 MNHEY, CDR2 SVGAGI.

CDR3 coding DNA: TGTGCCAGCAGTCAAGCGGGGAACCAAGAGACCCAGTACTTC. Protein product: CASSQAGNQETQYF. The chain is built from TRBV7-8 and TRBJ2-5, with 7 nucleotides matching TRBD2. J gave up 0 bases and V 6 bases, and 4 bases lay outside the gene matches. Per the germline V gene, CDR1 is SGHVS and CDR2 is FQNEAQ. The CDR3 spans 14 residues.

The chain employs TRBV2 and TRBJ2-1; D ambiguous. Germline V gene sequence: CDR1 SNHLY, CDR2 FYNNEI. The CDR3 totals 11 residues. V lost 6 bases and J lost 7, with 7 bases in between. CDR3 sequence: CASSSLNEQFF. CDR3 DNA: TGTGCCAGCAGCTCCTTAAATGAGCAGTTCTTC.

The chain links TRBV7-8 to TRBJ1-3; D remains ambiguous. The CDR3 runs 15 residues. Trimming stripped 1 base from V and 4 bases from J, with 11 bases between. CDR1 is SGHVS, CDR2 FQNEAQ, per germline. The DNA for the CDR3 is TGTGCCAGCAGCTTAGGACAACCGCAAGGAAACACCATATATTTT. Protein: CASSLGQPQGNTIYF.

The chain is built from TRBV11-3 and TRBJ1-1; 8 bases match TRBD1. The V segment lost 5 bases and the J segment 5 bases; nucleotides outside the gene matches: 4. Germline V gene data show CDR1 as SGHNT and CDR2 as YENEEA. CDR3 size: 13 residues. The CDR3 loop is CASSRTGSTEAFF. CDR3 coding DNA: TGTGCCAGCAGCCGGACAGGGTCAACTGAAGCTTTCTTT.

This chain connects TRBV28 to TRBJ1-5, with 9 bases identical to TRBD1. This CDR3 region has 21 residues. Germline trimming cut 7 bases from V and 2 bases from J; bases unmatched to any gene: 24. Germline CDR1 is MDHEN and CDR2 is SYDVKM. CDR3 in amino acids: CASTYSIRTGASHWGNQPQHF. The CDR3 DNA sequence: TGTGCCAGCACGTATTCTATCAGGACAGGGGCTTCCCATTGGGGCAATCAGCCCCAGCATTTT.

The chain links TRBV5-1 to TRBJ2-7, with TRBD2 as a possible D gene (6 bases). Germline CDR1 reads SGHRS; CDR2 reads YFSETQ. The CDR3 length is 12 residues. The ends were cut back, 4 bases at V and 1 base at J, with 6 bases in the middle. Here the CDR3 DNA reads TGCGCCAGCAGCGCGGGATCCTACGAGCAGTACTTC. The encoded protein is CASSAGSYEQYF. The variable domain in full, with the rest retrieved from reference TRBV5-1 and TRBJ2-7, is KAGVTQTPRYLIKTRGQQVTLSCSPISGHRSVSWYQQTPGQGLQFLFEYFSETQRNKGNFPGRFSGRQFSNSRSEMNVSTLELGDSALYLCASSAGSYEQYFGPGTRLTVT.

The V gene is TRBV2, the J gene TRBJ1-5, with 8 nucleotides matching TRBD1. J was trimmed by 5 bases and V by 5 bases; bases with no gene match: 5. Germline loops: CDR1 SNHLY, CDR2 FYNNEI. The CDR3 totals 14 residues. The CDR3 region is CASSQDRAYQPQHF. The CDR3 DNA reads TGTGCCAGCAGTCAGGACAGGGCCTATCAGCCCCAGCATTTT.

The CDR3 bases are TGTGCCAGCAGCTTAGGACAGGGGAACACTGAAGCTTTCTTT. Encoded protein: CASSLGQGNTEAFF. V is TRBV7-9 and J is TRBJ1-1; 7 bases match TRBD1. This CDR3 spans 14 amino acids. Germline V gene sequence: CDR1 SEHNR, CDR2 FQNEAQ (reference sequence). Trimming cost V 1 base and J 1 base; bases outside gene matches: 0.

Concerning this clone: One end of the junction fails to match germline, which may point to a read error. The rearrangement joins TRBV10-2 to TRBJ2-4; no firm D call. Germline V lookup: CDR1 WSHSY, CDR2 SAAADI. The CDR3 is made up of 13 amino acids. The chain's CDR3 is CASSETPGPVLAF. CDR3 DNA sequence: TGCGCCAGCAGTGAGACCCCAGGCCCGGTCTTGGCCTTC.

The chain couples TRBV15 to TRBJ2-5, with 8 bases lining up with TRBD2. The CDR3 loop spans 17 amino acids. The germline V gene has CDR1 LNHNV and CDR2 YYDKDF (reference sequence). V dropped 0 bases and J dropped 5; count of bases not matched to a gene: 11. The CDR3 loop reads CATSRDVPTSVAETQYF. For the CDR3, the DNA is TGTGCCACCAGCAGAGATGTACCGACTAGCGTTGCTGAGACCCAGTACTTC.